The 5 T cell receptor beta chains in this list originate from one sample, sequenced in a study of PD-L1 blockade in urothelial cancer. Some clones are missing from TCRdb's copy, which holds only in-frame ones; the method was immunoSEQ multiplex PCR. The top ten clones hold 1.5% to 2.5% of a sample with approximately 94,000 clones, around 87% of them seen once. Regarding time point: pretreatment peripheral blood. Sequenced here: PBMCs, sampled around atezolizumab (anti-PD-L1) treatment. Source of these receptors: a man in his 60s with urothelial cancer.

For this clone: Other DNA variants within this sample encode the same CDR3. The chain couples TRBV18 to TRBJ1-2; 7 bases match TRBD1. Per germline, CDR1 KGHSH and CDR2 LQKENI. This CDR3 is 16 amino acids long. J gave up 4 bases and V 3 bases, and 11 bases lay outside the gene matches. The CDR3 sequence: CASSPTPGTATYGYTF. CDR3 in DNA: TGTGCCAGCTCACCCACACCCGGGACAGCAACCTATGGCTACACCTTC.

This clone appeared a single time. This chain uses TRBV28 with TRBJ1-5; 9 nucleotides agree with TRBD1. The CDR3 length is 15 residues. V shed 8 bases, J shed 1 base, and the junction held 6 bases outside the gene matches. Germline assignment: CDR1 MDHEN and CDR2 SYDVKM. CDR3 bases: TGTGCCAGCCGGGGACAGGGTGGGAGCAATCAGCCCCAGCATTTT. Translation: CASRGQGGSNQPQHF.

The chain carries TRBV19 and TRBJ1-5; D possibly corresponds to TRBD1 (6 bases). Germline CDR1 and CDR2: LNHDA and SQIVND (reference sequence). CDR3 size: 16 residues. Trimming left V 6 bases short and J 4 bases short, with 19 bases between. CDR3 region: CASRGLVTGTNQPQHF. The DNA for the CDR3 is TGTGCCAGTAGAGGTTTAGTTACAGGGACAAATCAGCCCCAGCATTTT.

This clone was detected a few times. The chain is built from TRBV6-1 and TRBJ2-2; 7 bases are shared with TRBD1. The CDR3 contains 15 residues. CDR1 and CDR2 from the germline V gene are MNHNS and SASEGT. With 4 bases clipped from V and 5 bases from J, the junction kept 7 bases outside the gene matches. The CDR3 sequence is CASSVDRARTGELFF. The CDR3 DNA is TGTGCCAGCAGTGTCGACAGGGCCCGAACCGGGGAGCTGTTTTTT.

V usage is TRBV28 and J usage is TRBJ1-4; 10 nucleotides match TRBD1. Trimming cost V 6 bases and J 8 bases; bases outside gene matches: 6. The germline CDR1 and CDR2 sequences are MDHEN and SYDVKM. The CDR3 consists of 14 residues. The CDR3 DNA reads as TGTGCCAGCAGCCGACCGGGACAGGGGGAAAAACTGTTTTTT. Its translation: CASSRPGQGEKLFF.